The clone carrying this T cell receptor beta chain was observed at least ten times. The antigen is not known. Constant-segment primers and 5'RACE yielded cDNA libraries for TCR alpha and TCR beta, each carrying sample barcodes and UMIs. TCRdb reanalysed the 5' RACE reads using MiXCR and keeps one entry per CDR3 protein. The table includes approximately 50,000 distinct CDR3 sequences, approximately 12% detected once. This sample is drawn from a study of T-cell memory formation after mild COVID-19. General study findings and limits: Chiefly within CM and EM were the contracting CD4+ clones; CD8+ ones were within EMRA. Memory sampled before infection contained some responding clones, suggesting cross-reactive memory joined. Later expanders leaned CD4+, whereas day 15 to 85 contracting clones were balanced CD4/CD8.

The ends were cut back, 2 bases at V and 5 bases at J, with 7 bases in the middle. The germline CDR1 and CDR2 sequences are SGHAT and FQNNGV. The CDR3 is 12 residues long. Sequencing was carried out using PBMCs or a T cell subset sorted from them (not recorded which). The clonotype was recovered from a man aged 18 to 35 who had mild COVID-19 (a few samples of this study predate the infection). Cell type and time point are not known. The V gene is TRBV11-2, the J gene TRBJ2-7; D is possibly TRBD1 (5 bases). CDR3: CASSLQGHEQYF. As DNA, the CDR3 is TGTGCCAGCAGCTTACAGGGCCACGAGCAGTACTTC.